These 9 T cell receptor beta chains originate from one sample sequenced in a study of T cell clonality in common variable immunodeficiency. Assay used: immunoSEQ multiplex PCR; TCRdb lists only in-frame clones, some missing. Altogether some 50,000 clones were found in the sample, and no singletons occur. The sequenced sample was peripheral blood mononuclear cells. Receptor source: a person aged 18 to 75 in good health.

This clone has at least ten counts. The observed sequence ends 3 residues before the CDR3 terminus, with the missing tail filled in from the germline J gene. The chain links TRBV4-2 to TRBJ2-3, with 7 bases identical to TRBD2. The CDR3 spans 16 residues. The V gene's germline CDR1 is LGHNA and CDR2 YNFKEQ. V was clipped by 0 bases and J by 2 bases; unmatched bases: 5. CDR3 in amino acids: CASSQEQRGLTDTQYF. The CDR3 bases that were read are TGTGCCAGCAGCCAAGAGCAGCGGGGCCTCACAGATACG.

About this clone itself: The CDR3 is cut off 3 residues early in the read; its end comes from the germline J gene. The gene calls are TRBV19 and TRBJ2-3; 7 nucleotides align to TRBD1. Germline V lookup: CDR1 LNHDA, CDR2 SQIVND (reference sequence). The CDR3 has 14 amino acids. Incomplete CDR3 DNA: TGTGCCAGTAGTACCAGACAGGGAAAAGAGACG. This codes for CASSTRQGKET. The full-length CDR3 reads as CASSTRQGKETQYF. Supplemented by reference TRBV19 and TRBJ2-3, the full variable domain reads DGGITQSPKYLFRKEGQNVTLSCEQNLNHDAMYWYRQDPGQGLRLIYYSQIVNDFQKGDIAEGYSVSREKKESFPLTVTSAQKNPTAFYLCASSTRQGKETQYFGPGTRLTVL.

This clone was counted at least ten times. Read data end 3 residues before the CDR3 end; the end is taken from the germline J gene. V usage is TRBV5-1 and J usage is TRBJ2-2, with D perhaps matching TRBD2 (6 bases). The CDR3 has 16 residues. Trimming removed 0 bases from V and 1 base from J, with 10 bases in between. Germline-derived CDR1 and CDR2 are SGHRS and YFSETQ. CDR3 sequence reads: CASSLVYGGNTGELFF. The part of the CDR3 DNA that was read is TGCGCCAGCAGCTTGGTGTACGGGGGGAACACCGGGGAG.

The sample holds many counts of this clone. Read coverage stops 3 residues before the CDR3 terminus; the germline J gene supplies the remainder. The chain joins TRBV5-1 to TRBJ1-4; D is perhaps TRBD1 (5 bases). This CDR3 has 16 residues. CDR1 is SGHRS, CDR2 YFSETQ, per germline. The CDR3 sequence is CASSLVMGSGANVLFF. CDR3 DNA (partial): TGCGCCAGCAGCTTGGTAATGGGTTCTGGGGCCAACGTA.

This clone was seen ten or more times. The CDR3 goes on 3 residues after the read ends, and that part is filled in from the germline J gene. The rearrangement joins TRBV6-2 or TRBV6-3 to TRBJ2-3; D is perhaps TRBD2 (6 bases). Trimming shortened V by 2 bases and J by 1 base, and 10 bases separated the two germline ends. The CDR3 extends over 15 amino acids. Per germline, CDR1 MNHEY and CDR2 SVGEGT. The CDR3 reads CASSYGRGRTDTQYF. The sequenced CDR3 bases are TGTGCCAGCAGTTACGGGCGGGGACGCACAGATACG.

The sample holds many counts of this clone. Read data end 3 residues before the CDR3 end; the end is taken from the germline J gene. The V gene is TRBV30, the J gene TRBJ2-1; no clear D. V was cut by 4 bases and J by 0 bases, with 7 bases left in between. Germline V CDR1 and CDR2: GTSNPN, SVGIG (reference sequence). This CDR3 has 13 residues. The sequenced part of the CDR3 DNA is TGTGCCTGGACAGGCAGCTCCTACAATGAG. Amino acid sequence: CAWTGSSYNE. The CDR3 reads in full as CAWTGSSYNEQFF.

This clone was seen at least ten times. The read is 3 residues too short to cover the CDR3 end, so that end is filled in from the germline J gene. The chain recombines TRBV6-1 with TRBJ1-4; D is uncertain. The V gene's germline CDR1 is MNHNS and CDR2 SASEGT. The CDR3 runs to 12 residues. The CDR3 spells CASSEPRGKLFF. CDR3 DNA (partial): TGTGCCAGCAGTGAACCTCGAGGGAAA.

This clone occurred many times. The read ends 3 residues before the CDR3 terminus; that terminus is restored from the germline J gene. This chain connects TRBV13 to TRBJ1-1; 8 nucleotides match TRBD1. CDR3 length: 17 residues. Germline V lookup: CDR1 PRHDT, CDR2 FYEKMQ (reference sequence). CDR3 DNA, as far as it was read: TGTGCCAGCAGCTTAGCGTATAAACAGGGGGTTCCGCGGGTT. Translated, it gives CASSLAYKQGVPRV. The entire CDR3 protein reads CASSLAYKQGVPRVAFF.

This clone has ten or more counts. The CDR3 end is not reached by the read, which stops 3 residues before it; the germline J gene fills it in. V is TRBV20-1 and J is TRBJ2-7; D may be TRBD1 (6 bases). CDR3 length: 15 residues. Trimming removed 3 bases from V and 6 bases from J, with 21 bases in between. CDR1 is DFQATT, CDR2 SNEGSKA, per germline (reference sequence). CDR3 amino acids: CSARSRGTNYAEQYF. The DNA read from the CDR3 is TGCAGTGCTAGGTCTCGAGGGACAAACTATGCCGAG.